This T cell receptor beta chain originates from a study of blood T cell repertoires in COVID-19. About the research overall: COVID-19 samples, acute and convalescent, were from the United States, Italy and Spain. PBMCs, B-cell-depleted T cells, or T cells provided the cDNA or gDNA that made up the material.

In the authors' methods: Amplified reference gene primers provided the basis for estimating nucleated cell counts. Assay: immunoSEQ multiplex PCR; the TCRdb copy retains only in-frame clones and omits some. V, J and clone size reflect that table, while D and trimming were determined from the DNA. The data show about 39,000 clones, around 85% seen once. This clonotype originated in a man between 60 and 75 years old with acute or convalescent COVID-19. The sequenced material came from peripheral blood.

The CDR3 loop reads CASSRQGQETQYF. The CDR3 nucleotides are TGTGCCAGCAGTCGACAGGGCCAAGAGACCCAGTACTTC. The gene calls are TRBV7-8 and TRBJ2-5; 7 nucleotides line up with TRBD1. Germline V CDR1 and CDR2: SGHVS, FQNEAQ. CDR3 length equals 13 residues. J gave up 1 base and V 6 bases, and 2 bases lay outside the gene matches. The full variable domain, completed using reference TRBV7-8 and TRBJ2-5, is GAGVSQSPRYKVAKRGQDVALRCDPISGHVSLFWYQQALGQGPEFLTYFQNEAQLDKSGLPSDRFFAERPEGSVSTLKIQRTQQEDSAVYLCASSRQGQETQYFGPGTRLLVL.